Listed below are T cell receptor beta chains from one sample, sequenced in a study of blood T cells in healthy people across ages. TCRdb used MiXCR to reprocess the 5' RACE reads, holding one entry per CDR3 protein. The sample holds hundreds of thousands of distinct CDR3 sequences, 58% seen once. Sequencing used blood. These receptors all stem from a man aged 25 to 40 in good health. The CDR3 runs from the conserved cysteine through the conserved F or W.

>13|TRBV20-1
CSATPDGNQPQHF
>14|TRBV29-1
CSAEPQTGGNEQFF
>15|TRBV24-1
CATSDPDGGWDEQFF
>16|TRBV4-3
CASSQEWGEVRHEQFF
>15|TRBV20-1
CSASGGAIRLNEQYF
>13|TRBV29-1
CSASDRGPYEQYF
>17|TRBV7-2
CASSLVGQGAIWDGYTF
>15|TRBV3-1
CASSPGPNPSETQYF
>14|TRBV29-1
CSVGDRGTNYGYTF
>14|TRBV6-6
CASSSGAINEKLFF
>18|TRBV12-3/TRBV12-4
CASYTPAPLQGSYNEQFF
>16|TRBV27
CASSLSTRGLRETQYF
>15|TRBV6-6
CASRAQGFVEETQYF
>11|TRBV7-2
CASGWGLRQYF
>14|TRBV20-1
CSAPPPTITDTQYF
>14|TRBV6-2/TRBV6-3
CASSLRKMNTEAFF
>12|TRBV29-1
CSVGVVDYGYTF
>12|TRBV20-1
CSAKPDSYEQYF
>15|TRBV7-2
CASSLEARGYHEQYF
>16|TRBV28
CASSSSGTSGPYEQYF
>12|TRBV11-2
CASSVQAGELFF
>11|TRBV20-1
CSASFQETQYF
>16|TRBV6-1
CASSELRAGENSPLHF
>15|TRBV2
CASCESRSGGYEQYF
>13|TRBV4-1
CASSQVTYQPQHF
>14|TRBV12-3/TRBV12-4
CASSLRRGGQPQHF
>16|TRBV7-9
CASSLGTSGYQETRYF
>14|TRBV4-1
CASSQVQTNTEAFF
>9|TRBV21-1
CASVETQYF
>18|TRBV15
CATSRDGGLPSSTDTQYF
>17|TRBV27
CASTLRVGQGSIGELFF
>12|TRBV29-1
CSVLTDNYGYTF
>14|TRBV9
CASSVGSGDYTQYF
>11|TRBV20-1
CSARDIWEQYF
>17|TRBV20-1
CSARSPGGNLVMNGYTF
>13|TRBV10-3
CAIRNRGGYEQYF
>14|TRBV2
CASRKSSYNSPLHF
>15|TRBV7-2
CASSWGLAGTGELFF
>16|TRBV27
CASRSGLAENYNEQFF
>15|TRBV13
CASSSRLVPSVTQYF
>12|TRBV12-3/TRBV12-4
CASGQAGSPLHF
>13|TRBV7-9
CASSLARWNEQFF
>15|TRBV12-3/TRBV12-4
CASSFVGGPTDTQYF
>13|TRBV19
CASLFTGDTEAFF
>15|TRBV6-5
CASSYDAGDYYEQYF
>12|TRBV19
CASSIWGVEQFF
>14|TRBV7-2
CASSLGGGKETQFF
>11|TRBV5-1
CASSLGTQQFF
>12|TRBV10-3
CAISDQPGEQFF